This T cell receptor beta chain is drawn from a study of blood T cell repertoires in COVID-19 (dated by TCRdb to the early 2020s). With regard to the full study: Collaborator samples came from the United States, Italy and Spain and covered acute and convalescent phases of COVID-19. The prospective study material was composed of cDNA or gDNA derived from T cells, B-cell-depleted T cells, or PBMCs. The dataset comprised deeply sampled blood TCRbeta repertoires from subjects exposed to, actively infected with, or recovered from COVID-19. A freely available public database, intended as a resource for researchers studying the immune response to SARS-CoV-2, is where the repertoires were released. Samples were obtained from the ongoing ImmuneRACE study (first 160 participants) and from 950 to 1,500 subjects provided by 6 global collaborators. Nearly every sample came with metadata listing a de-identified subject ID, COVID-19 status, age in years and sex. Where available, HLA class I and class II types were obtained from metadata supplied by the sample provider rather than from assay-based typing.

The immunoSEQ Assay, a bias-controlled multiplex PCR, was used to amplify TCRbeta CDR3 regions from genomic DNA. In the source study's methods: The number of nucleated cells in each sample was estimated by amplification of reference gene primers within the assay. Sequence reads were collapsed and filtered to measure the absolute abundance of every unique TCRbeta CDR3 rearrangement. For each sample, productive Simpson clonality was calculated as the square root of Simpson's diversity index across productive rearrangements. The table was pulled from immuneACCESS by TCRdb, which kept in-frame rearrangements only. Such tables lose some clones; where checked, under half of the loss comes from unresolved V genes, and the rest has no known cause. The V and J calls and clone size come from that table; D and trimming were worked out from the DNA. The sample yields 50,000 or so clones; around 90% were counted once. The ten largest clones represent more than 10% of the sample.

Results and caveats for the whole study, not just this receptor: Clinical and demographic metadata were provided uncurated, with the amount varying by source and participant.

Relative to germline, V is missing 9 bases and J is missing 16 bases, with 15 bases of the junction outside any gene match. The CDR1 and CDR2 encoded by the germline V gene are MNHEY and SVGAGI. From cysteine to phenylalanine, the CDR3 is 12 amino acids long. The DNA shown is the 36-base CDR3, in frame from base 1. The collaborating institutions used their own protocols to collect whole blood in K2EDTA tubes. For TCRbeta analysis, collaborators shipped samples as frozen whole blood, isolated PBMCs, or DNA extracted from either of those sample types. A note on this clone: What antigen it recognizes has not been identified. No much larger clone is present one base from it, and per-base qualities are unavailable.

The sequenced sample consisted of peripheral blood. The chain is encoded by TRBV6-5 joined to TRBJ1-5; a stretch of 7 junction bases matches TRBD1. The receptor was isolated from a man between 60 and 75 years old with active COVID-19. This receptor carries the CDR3 CASASATGPRHF. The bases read TGTGCCAGTGCCTCAGCGACAGGGCCCCGACATTTT.